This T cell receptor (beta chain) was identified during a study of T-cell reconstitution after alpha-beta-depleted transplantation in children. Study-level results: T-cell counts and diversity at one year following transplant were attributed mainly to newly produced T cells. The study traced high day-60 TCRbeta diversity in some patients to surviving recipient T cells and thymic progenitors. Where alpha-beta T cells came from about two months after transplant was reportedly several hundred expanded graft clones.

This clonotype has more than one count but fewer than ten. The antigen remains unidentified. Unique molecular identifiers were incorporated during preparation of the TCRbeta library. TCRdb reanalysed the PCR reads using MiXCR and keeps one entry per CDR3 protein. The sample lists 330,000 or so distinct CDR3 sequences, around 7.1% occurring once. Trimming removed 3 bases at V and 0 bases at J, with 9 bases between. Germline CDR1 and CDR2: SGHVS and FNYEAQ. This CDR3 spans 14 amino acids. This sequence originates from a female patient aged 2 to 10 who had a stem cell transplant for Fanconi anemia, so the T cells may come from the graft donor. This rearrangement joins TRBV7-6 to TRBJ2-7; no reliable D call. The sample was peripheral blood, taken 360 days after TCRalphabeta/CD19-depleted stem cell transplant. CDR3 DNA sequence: TGTGCCAGCAGCTTGGCAGCTTCCTCCTACGAGCAGTACTTC. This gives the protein CASSLAASSYEQYF.